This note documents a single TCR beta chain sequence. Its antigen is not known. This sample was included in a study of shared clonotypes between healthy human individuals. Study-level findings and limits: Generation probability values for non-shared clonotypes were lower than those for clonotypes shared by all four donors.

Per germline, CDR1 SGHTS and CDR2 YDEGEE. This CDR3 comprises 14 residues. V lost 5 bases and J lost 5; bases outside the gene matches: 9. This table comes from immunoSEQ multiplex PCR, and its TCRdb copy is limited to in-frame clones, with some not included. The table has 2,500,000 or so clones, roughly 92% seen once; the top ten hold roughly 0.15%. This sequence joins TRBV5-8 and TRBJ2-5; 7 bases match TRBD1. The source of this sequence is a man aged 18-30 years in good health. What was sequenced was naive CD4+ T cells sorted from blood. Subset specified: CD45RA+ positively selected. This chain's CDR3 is CASRISGGRETQYF. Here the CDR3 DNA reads TGTGCCAGCAGAATATCAGGGGGAAGGGAGACCCAGTACTTC.